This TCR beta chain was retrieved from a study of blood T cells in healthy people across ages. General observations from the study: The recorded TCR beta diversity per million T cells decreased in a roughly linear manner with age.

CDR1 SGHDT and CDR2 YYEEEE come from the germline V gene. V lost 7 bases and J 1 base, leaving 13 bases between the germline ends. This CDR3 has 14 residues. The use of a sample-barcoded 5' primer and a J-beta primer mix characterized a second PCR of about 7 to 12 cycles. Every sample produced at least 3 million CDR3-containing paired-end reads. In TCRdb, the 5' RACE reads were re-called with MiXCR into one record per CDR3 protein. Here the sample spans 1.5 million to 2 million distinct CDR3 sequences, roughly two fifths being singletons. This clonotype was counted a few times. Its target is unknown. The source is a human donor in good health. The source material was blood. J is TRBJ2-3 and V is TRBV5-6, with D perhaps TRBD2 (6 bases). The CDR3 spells CASGWEDGTDTQYF. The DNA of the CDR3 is TGTGCCAGCGGATGGGAGGACGGCACAGATACGCAGTATTTT.